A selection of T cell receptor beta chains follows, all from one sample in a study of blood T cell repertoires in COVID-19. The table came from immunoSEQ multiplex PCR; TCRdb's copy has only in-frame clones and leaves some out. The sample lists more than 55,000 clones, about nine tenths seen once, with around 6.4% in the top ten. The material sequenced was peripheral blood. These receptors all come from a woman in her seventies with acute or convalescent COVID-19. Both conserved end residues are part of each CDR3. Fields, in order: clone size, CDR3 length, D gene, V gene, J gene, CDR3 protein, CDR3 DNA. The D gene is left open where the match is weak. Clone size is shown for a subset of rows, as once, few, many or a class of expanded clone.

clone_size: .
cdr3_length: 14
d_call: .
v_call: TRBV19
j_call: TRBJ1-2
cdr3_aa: CASTPGGGRYGYTF
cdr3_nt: TGTGCCAGTACCCCTGGGGGGGGGCGCTATGGCTACACCTTC

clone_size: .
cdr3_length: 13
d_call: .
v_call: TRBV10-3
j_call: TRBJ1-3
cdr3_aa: CAISREPGNTIYF
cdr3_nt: TGTGCCATCTCCAGGGAACCTGGAAACACCATATATTTT

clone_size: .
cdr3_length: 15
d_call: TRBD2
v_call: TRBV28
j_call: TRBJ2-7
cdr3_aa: CASSPTGGQSYEQYF
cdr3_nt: TGTGCCAGCAGTCCCACGGGGGGGCAATCATACGAGCAGTACTTC

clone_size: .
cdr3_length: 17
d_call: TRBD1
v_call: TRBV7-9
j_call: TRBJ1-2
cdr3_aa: CASSSVGQPVANYGYTF
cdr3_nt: TGTGCCAGCAGCTCCGTGGGACAGCCCGTGGCTAACTATGGCTACACCTTC

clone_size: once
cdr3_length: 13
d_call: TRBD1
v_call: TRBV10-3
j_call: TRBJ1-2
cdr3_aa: CAIGTGESYGYTF
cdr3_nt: TGTGCCATCGGGACAGGCGAAAGCTATGGCTACACCTTC

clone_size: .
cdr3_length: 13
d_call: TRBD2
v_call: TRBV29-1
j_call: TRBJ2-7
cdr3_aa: CSVLTSGRYEQYF
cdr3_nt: TGCAGCGTTCTGACTAGCGGGAGGTACGAGCAGTACTTC

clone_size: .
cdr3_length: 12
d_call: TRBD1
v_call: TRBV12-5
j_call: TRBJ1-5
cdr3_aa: CATTTGDQPQHF
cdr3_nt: TGTGCTACAACAACAGGGGATCAGCCCCAGCATTTT

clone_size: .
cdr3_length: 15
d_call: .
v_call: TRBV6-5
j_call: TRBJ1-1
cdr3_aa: CASSYSQGRNTEAFF
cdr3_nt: TGTGCCAGCAGTTACAGCCAGGGTCGGAACACTGAAGCTTTCTTT

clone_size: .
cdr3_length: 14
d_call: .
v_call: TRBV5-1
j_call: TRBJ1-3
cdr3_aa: CASSPDSRGNTIYF
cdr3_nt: TGCGCCAGCAGCCCGGACAGTCGGGGAAACACCATATATTTT

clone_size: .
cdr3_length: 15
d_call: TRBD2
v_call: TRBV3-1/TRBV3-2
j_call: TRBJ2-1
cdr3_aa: CASSQVGRATNEQFF
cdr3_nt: TGTGCCAGCAGCCAAGTCGGGAGGGCGACCAATGAGCAGTTCTTC

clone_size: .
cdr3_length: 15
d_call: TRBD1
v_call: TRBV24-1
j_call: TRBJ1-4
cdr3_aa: CATSDPRDSNEKLFF
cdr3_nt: TGTGCCACCAGTGACCCCCGGGACAGTAATGAAAAACTGTTTTTT

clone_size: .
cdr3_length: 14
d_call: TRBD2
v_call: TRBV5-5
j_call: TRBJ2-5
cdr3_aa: CASSFRTSGETQYF
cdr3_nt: TGTGCCAGCAGCTTCCGGACTAGTGGGGAGACCCAGTACTTC

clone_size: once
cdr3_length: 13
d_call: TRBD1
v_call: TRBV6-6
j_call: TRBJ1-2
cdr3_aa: CASRDQGDYGYTF
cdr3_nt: TGTGCCAGCAGGGACCAGGGGGACTATGGCTACACCTTC

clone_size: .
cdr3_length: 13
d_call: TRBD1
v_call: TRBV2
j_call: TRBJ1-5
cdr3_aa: CASMGRGHQPQHF
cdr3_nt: TGTGCCAGCATGGGCAGGGGGCATCAGCCCCAGCATTTT

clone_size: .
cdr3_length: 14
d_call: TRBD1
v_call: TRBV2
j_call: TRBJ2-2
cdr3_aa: CASSLRQGTGELFF
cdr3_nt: TGTGCCAGCAGTCTTCGACAGGGAACCGGGGAGCTGTTTTTT

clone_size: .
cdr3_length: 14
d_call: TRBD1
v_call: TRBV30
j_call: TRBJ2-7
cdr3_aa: CAWARTGNSYEQYF
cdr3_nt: TGTGCCTGGGCCCGGACAGGGAATTCCTACGAGCAGTACTTC

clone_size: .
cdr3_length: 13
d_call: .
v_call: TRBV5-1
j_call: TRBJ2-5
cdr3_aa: CASSPSGGETQYF
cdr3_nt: TGCGCCAGCAGCCCATCCGGCGGAGAGACCCAGTACTTC

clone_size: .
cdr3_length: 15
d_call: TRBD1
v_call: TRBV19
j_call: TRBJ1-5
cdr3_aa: CASSTTGYSNQPQHF
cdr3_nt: TGTGCCAGTAGTACGACAGGGTATAGCAATCAGCCCCAGCATTTT

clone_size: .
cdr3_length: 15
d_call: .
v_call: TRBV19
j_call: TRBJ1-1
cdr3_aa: CASNPTGRGNTEAFF
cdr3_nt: TGTGCCAGTAATCCTACAGGGAGGGGGAACACTGAAGCTTTCTTT

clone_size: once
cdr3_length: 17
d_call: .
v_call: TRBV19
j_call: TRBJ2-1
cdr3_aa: CASSIGAGRSSYNEQFF
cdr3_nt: TGTGCCAGTAGTATAGGGGCGGGGAGAAGCTCCTACAATGAGCAGTTCTTC

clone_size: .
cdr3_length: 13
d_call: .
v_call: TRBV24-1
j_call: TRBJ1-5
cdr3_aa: CATSDTGATAQHF
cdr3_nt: TGTGCCACCAGTGATACAGGTGCCACGGCTCAGCATTTT

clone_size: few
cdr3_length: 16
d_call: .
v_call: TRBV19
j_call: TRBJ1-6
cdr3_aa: CASSTGLGGYNSPLHF
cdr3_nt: TGTGCCAGTAGTACCGGACTAGGGGGCTATAATTCACCCCTCCACTTT

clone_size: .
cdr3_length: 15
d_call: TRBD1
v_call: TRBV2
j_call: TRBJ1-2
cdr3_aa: CASTLDRDANYGYTF
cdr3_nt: TGTGCCAGCACTCTCGACAGGGACGCTAACTATGGCTACACCTTC

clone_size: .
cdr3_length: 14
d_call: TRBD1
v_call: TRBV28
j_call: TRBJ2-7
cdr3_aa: CASSLDRGPYEQYF
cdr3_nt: TGTGCCAGCAGTTTGGACAGGGGTCCCTACGAGCAGTACTTC

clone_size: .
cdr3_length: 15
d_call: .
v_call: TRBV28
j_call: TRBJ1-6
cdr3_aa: CASRVGGLGNSPLHF
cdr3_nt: TGTGCCAGCAGAGTGGGGGGGCTCGGGAATTCACCCCTCCACTTT

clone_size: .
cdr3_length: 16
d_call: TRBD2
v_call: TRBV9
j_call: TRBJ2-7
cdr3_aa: CASSGGLAGVGDEQYF
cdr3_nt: TGTGCCAGCAGCGGGGGACTAGCGGGAGTGGGCGACGAGCAGTACTTC

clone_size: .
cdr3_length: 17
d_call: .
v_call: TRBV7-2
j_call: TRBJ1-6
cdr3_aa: CASSLRQADSYNSPLHF
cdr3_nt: TGTGCCAGCAGCTTACGACAGGCCGACTCCTATAATTCACCCCTCCACTTT